This T cell receptor (beta chain) was recorded in a study of OX40 agonist ivuxolimab in advanced cancers. Overall study context: Averaging 60 years in age, with a range of about 23 to 85, the cohort was more than 75% male. Partial responses, seen in three patients, involved one hepatocellular carcinoma and two cutaneous melanomas.

Per the germline V gene, CDR1 is LNHDA and CDR2 is SQIVND (reference sequence). This CDR3 comprises 14 residues. V lost 5 bases to trimming and J lost 0 bases, with 10 bases between them. Sequenced by immunoSEQ multiplex PCR; TCRdb stores in-frame clones only, minus some. The sample has nearly 25,000 clones, 65% to 80% seen once. The rearrangement uses TRBV19 and TRBJ2-5, with D unresolved. The receptor's source is an adult with an advanced solid tumor such as melanoma, head and neck, liver or kidney cancer. Source: CD4+ or CD8+ T cells sorted from blood, taken in a trial of the OX40 agonist ivuxolimab. The CDR3 nucleotides are TGTGCCAGTAGTTGGTCGGCCTACCAAGAGACCCAGTACTTC. Amino acid sequence: CASSWSAYQETQYF.